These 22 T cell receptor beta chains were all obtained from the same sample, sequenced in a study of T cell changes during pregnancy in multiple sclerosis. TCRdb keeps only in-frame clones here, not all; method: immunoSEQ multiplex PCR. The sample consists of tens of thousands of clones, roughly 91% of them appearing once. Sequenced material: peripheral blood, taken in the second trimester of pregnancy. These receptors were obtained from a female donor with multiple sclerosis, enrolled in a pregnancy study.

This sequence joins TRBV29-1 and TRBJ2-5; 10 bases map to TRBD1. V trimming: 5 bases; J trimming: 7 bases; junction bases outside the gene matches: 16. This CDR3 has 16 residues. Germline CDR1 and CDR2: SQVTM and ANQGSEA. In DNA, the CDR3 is TGCAGCGTTCGGGACAGGGGAATCCTTAATCCACGGACCCAGTACTTC. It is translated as CSVRDRGILNPRTQYF.

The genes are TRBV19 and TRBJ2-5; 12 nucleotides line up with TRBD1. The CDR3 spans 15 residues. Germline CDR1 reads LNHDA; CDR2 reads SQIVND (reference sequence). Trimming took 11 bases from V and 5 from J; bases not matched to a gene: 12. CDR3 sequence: CAAGVGTGGWETQYF. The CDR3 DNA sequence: TGTGCCGCAGGAGTTGGGACAGGGGGCTGGGAGACCCAGTACTTC.

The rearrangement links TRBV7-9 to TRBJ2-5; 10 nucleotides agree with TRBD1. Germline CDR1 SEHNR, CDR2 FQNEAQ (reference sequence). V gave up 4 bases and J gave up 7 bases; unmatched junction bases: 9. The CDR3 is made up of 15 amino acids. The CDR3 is CASSSPDRGRGTQYF. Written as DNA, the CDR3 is TGTGCCAGCAGCTCTCCCGACAGGGGGCGCGGGACCCAGTACTTC.

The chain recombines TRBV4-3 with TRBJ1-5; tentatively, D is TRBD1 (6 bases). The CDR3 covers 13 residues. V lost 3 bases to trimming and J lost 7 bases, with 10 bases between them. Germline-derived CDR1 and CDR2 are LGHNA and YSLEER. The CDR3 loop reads CASSHGTRQPQHF. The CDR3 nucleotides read TGCGCCAGCAGCCACGGGACAAGGCAGCCCCAGCATTTT.

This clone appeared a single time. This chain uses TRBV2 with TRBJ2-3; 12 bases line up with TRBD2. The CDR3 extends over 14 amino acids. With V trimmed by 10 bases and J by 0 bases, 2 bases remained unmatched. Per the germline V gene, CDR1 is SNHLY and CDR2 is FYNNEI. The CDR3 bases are TGTGCCATACTAGCGGGGGGTAGCACAGATACGCAGTATTTT. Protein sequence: CAILAGGSTDTQYF.

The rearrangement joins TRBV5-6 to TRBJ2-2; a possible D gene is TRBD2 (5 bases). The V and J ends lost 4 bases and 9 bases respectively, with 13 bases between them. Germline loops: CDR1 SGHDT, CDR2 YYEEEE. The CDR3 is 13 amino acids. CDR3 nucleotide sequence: TGTGCCAGCAGCGGGAGACGTGGGAGGGAGCTGTTTTTT. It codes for CASSGRRGRELFF.

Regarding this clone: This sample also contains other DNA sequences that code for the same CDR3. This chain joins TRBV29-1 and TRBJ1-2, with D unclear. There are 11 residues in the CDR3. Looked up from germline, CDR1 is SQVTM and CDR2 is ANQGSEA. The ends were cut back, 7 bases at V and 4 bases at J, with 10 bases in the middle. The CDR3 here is CSASGVYGYTF. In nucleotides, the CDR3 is TGCAGCGCCTCAGGTGTCTATGGCTACACCTTC. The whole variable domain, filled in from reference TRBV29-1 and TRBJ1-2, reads SAVISQKPSRDICQRGTSLTIQCQVDSQVTMMFWYRQQPGQSLTLIATANQGSEATYESGFVIDKFPISRPNLTFSTLTVSNMSPEDSSIYLCSASGVYGYTFGSGTRLTVV.

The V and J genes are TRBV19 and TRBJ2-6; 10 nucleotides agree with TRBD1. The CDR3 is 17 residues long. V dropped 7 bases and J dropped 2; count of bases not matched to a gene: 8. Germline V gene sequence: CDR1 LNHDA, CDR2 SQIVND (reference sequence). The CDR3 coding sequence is TGTGCCAGTACCCTGACAGGGGGCCGGGCTGGGGCCAACGTCCTGACTTTC. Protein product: CASTLTGGRAGANVLTF. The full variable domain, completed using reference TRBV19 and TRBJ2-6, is DGGITQSPKYLFRKEGQNVTLSCEQNLNHDAMYWYRQDPGQGLRLIYYSQIVNDFQKGDIAEGYSVSREKKESFPLTVTSAQKNPTAFYLCASTLTGGRAGANVLTFGAGSRLTVL.

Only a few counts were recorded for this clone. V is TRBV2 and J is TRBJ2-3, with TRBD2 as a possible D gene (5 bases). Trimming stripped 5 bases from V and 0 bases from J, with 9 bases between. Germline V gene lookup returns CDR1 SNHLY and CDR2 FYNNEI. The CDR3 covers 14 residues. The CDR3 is CASSPGSSTDTQYF. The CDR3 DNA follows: TGTGCCAGCAGTCCGGGGAGTAGCACAGATACGCAGTATTTT.

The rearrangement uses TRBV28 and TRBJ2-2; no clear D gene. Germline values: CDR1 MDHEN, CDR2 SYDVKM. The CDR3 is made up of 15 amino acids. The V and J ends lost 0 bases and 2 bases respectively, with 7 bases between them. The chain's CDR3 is CASSLWAVNTGELFF. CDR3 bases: TGTGCCAGCAGTTTATGGGCAGTTAACACCGGGGAGCTGTTTTTT.

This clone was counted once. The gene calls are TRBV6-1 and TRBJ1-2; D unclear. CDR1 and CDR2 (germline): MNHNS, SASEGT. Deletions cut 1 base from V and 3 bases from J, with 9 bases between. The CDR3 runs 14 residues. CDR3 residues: CASSEGTEYYGYTF. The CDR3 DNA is TGTGCCAGCAGTGAAGGAACAGAGTACTATGGCTACACCTTC.

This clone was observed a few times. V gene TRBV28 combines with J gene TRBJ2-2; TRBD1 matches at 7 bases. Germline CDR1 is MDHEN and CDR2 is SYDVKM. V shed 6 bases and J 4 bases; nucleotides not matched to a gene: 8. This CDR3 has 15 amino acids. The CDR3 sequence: CASRTGTVLTGELFF. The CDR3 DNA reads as TGTGCCAGCAGAACCGGGACAGTACTCACCGGGGAGCTGTTTTTT.

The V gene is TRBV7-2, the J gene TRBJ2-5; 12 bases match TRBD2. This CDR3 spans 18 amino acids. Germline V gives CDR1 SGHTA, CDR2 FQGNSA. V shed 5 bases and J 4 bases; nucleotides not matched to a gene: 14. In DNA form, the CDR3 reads TGTGCCAGCAGCCTAACCCCTAGCGGGGGGGCCTCGGTAGAGACCCAGTACTTC. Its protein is CASSLTPSGGASVETQYF.

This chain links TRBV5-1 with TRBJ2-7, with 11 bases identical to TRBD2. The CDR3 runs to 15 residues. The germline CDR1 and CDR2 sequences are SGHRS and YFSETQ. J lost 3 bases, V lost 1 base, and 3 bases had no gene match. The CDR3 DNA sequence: TGCGCCAGCAGCTTGACGGGACTAGCGGACTACGAGCAGTACTTC. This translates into CASSLTGLADYEQYF.

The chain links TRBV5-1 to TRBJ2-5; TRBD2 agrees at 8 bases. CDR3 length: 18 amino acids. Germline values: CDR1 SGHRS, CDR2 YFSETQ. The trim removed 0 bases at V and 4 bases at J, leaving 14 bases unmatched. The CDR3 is CASSLGTTSVGSPETQYF. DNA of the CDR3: TGCGCCAGCAGCTTGGGAACGACTAGCGTAGGCTCCCCAGAGACCCAGTACTTC.

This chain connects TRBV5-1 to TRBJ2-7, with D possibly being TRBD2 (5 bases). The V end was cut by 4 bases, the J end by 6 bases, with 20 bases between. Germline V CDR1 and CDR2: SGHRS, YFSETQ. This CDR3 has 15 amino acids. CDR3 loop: CASSPGGGLSPEQYF. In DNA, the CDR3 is TGCGCCAGCAGCCCCGGAGGAGGCCTGAGTCCCGAGCAGTACTTC.

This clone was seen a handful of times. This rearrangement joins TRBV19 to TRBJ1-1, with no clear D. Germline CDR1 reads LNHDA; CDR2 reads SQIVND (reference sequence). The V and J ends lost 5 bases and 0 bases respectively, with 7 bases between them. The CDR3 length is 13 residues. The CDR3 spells CASSEQVNTEAFF. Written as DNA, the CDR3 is TGTGCCAGTAGTGAGCAGGTGAACACTGAAGCTTTCTTT.

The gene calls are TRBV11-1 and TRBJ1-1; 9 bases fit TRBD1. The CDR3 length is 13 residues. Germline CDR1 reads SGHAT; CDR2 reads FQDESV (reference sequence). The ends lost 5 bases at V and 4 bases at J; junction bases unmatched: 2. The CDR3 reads CASSLTGGTEAFF. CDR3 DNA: TGTGCCAGCAGCCTGACAGGGGGCACTGAAGCTTTCTTT.

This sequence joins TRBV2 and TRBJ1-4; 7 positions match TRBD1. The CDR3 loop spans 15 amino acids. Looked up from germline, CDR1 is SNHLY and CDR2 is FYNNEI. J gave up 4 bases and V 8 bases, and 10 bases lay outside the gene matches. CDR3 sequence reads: CASSLDREFNEKLFF. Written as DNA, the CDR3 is TGTGCCAGCTCGCTCGACAGGGAGTTTAATGAAAAACTGTTTTTT.

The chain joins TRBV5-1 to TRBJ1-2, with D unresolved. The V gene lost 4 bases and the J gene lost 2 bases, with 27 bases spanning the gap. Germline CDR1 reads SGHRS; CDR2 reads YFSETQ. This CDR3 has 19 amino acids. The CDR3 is CASSPRSLPSRAGNYGYTF. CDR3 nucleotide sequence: TGCGCCAGCAGCCCACGGTCGTTACCTAGTCGCGCCGGAAACTATGGCTACACCTTC.

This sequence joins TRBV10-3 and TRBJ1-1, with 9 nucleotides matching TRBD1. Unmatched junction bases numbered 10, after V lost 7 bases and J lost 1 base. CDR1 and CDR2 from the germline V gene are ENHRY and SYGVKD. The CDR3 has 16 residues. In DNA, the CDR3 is TGTGCCATCAACCGGGACAGGGAGGTTGGGAACACTGAAGCTTTCTTT. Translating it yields CAINRDREVGNTEAFF.

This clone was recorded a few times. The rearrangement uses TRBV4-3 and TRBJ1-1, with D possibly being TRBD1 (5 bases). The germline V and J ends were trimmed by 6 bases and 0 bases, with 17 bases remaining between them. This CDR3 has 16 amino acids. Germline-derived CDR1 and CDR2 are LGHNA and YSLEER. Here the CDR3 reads CASSHLVGQLNTEAFF. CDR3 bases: TGCGCCAGCAGTCATCTGGTGGGGCAACTGAACACTGAAGCTTTCTTT.